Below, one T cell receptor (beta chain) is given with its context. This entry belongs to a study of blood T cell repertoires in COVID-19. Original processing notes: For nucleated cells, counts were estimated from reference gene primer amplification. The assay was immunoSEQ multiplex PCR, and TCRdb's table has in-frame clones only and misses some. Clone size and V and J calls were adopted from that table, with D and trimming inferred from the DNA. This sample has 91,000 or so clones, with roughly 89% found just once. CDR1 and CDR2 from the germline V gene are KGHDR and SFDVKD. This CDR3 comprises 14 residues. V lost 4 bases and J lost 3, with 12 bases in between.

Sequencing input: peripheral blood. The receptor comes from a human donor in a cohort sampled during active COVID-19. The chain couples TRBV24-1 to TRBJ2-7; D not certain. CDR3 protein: CATSDPRSSYEQYF. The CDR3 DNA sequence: TGTGCCACCAGTGACCCCCGGTCGAGCTACGAGCAGTACTTC.